Following are 32 T cell receptor beta chains from one sample sequenced in a study of T-cell reconstitution after alpha-beta-depleted transplantation in children. This sample's TCRbeta library carried unique molecular identifier barcodes. TCRdb fed the PCR reads into MiXCR, producing one record per CDR3 protein. The repertoire holds about 370,000 distinct CDR3 sequences, with about 20% as singletons. Source: PBMCs from the stem cell graft donor, taken from the stem cell graft. These receptors were obtained from a human donor who donated a stem cell graft to a child with acute myeloid leukemia.

This clonotype was seen at least ten times. The gene calls are TRBV7-8 and TRBJ2-7; 7 positions match TRBD2. Germline CDR1 is SGHVS and CDR2 is FQNEAQ. The ends lost 3 bases at V and 4 bases at J; junction bases unmatched: 3. The CDR3 is 13 amino acids. CDR3 in amino acids: CASSLPGRYEQYF. In DNA form, the CDR3 reads TGTGCCAGCAGCTTGCCCGGGAGGTACGAGCAGTACTTC. Filled out from reference TRBV7-8 and TRBJ2-7, the complete variable domain reads GAGVSQSPRYKVAKRGQDVALRCDPISGHVSLFWYQQALGQGPEFLTYFQNEAQLDKSGLPSDRFFAERPEGSVSTLKIQRTQQEDSAVYLCASSLPGRYEQYFGPGTRLTVT.

This clonotype was observed many times. At one end the junction does not follow the germline gene, possibly because of a read error. The CDR3 sequence: CSVEVNYGYTF. The CDR3 DNA reads as TGCAGCGTCGAAGTTAACTATGGCTACACCTTC. The chain uses TRBV29-1 and TRBJ1-2; D gene ambiguous. The length of the CDR3 is 11 residues. Germline CDR1 is SQVTM and CDR2 is ANQGSEA.

The sample holds a few counts of this clonotype. The DNA of the CDR3 is TGTGCCAGCAGCTCAGGGGGGAGTTGGAATTCACCCCTCCACTTT. This encodes CASSSGGSWNSPLHF. V gene TRBV7-2 combines with J gene TRBJ1-6; the match to TRBD1 covers 7 bases. The germline V gene has CDR1 SGHTA and CDR2 FQGNSA. The CDR3 has 15 residues. V shed 4 bases, J shed 7 bases, and the junction held 7 bases outside the gene matches.

This clonotype was recorded many times. The rearrangement links TRBV6-5 to TRBJ2-3, with 8 positions matching TRBD2. This CDR3 has 15 amino acids. Germline V gene sequence: CDR1 MNHEY, CDR2 SVGAGI. V shed 4 bases and J 6 bases; nucleotides not matched to a gene: 9. The CDR3 here is CASSSRAGAVDTQYF. The CDR3 coding sequence is TGTGCCAGCAGTTCTCGAGCGGGAGCGGTGGATACGCAGTATTTT.

Many counts were recorded for this clonotype. The chain joins TRBV12-3 or TRBV12-4 to TRBJ2-4; 7 bases match TRBD1. The CDR3 spans 12 residues. Trimming removed 8 bases from V and 12 bases from J; junction bases left unmatched: 10. The CDR3 sequence: CASRDSLPPQYF. In DNA form, the CDR3 reads TGTGCCAGCCGGGACAGCCTGCCCCCTCAGTACTTC.

This clonotype was counted only a few times. The chain couples TRBV12-3 or TRBV12-4 to TRBJ2-7; D might be TRBD2 (6 bases). Deletions cut 4 bases from V and 0 bases from J, with 10 bases between. The CDR3 runs 14 residues. Here the CDR3 reads CASSSERASYEQYF. CDR3 coding DNA: TGTGCCAGCAGTTCCGAGCGGGCCTCCTACGAGCAGTACTTC.

The sample holds a few counts of this clonotype. The chain joins TRBV5-1 to TRBJ2-1, with 12 bases that match TRBD2. The CDR3 spans 16 residues. After removal of 1 base from V and 10 bases from J, the junction contained 9 bases not matched to a gene. Germline lookup yields CDR1 SGHRS and CDR2 YFSETQ. The CDR3 DNA sequence: TGCGCCAGCAGCTTGCAGACTAGCGGGAGAACGGGGGAGCAGTTCTTC. Translating gives CASSLQTSGRTGEQFF.

J is TRBJ2-5 and V is TRBV29-1, with D possibly being TRBD1 or TRBD2 (6 bases each). The length of the CDR3 is 13 residues. The V and J ends lost 7 bases and 5 bases respectively, with 17 bases between them. Germline values: CDR1 SQVTM, CDR2 ANQGSEA. The CDR3 sequence is CSAQLGAGETQYF. CDR3 DNA: TGCAGCGCACAGTTGGGGGCGGGGGAGACCCAGTACTTC. The whole variable domain, remainder taken from reference TRBV29-1 and TRBJ2-5, is SAVISQKPSRDICQRGTSLTIQCQVDSQVTMMFWYRQQPGQSLTLIATANQGSEATYESGFVIDKFPISRPNLTFSTLTVSNMSPEDSSIYLCSAQLGAGETQYFGPGTRLLVL.

The sample holds many counts of this clonotype. V and J are TRBV6-5 and TRBJ1-6; D perhaps matches TRBD1 (6 bases). CDR1 and CDR2 from the germline V gene are MNHEY and SVGAGI. The CDR3 runs to 17 residues. The germline V and J ends were trimmed by 2 bases and 3 bases, with 14 bases remaining between them. The CDR3: CASSYTGARNYNSPLHF. The CDR3 nucleotides read TGTGCCAGCAGTTACACGGGGGCGCGTAACTATAATTCACCCCTCCACTTT.

The J gene is TRBJ2-1, the V gene TRBV12-3 or TRBV12-4; D might be TRBD2 (6 bases). The CDR3 is 15 amino acids. V was clipped by 6 bases and J by 7 bases, with 19 bases between them. In nucleotides, the CDR3 is TGTGCCAGCAGAACAAGCGGCCCCCGGGGGAATGAGCAGTTCTTC. It specifies CASRTSGPRGNEQFF.

This clonotype was detected ten times or more. The V call is TRBV20-1, the J call TRBJ2-7, with unresolved D. The germline CDR1 and CDR2 sequences are DFQATT and SNEGSKA (reference sequence). V was cut by 4 bases and J by 4 bases, with 11 bases left in between. The CDR3 is 12 residues long. CDR3 amino acids: CSATDPGYEQYF. In nucleotides, the CDR3 is TGCAGTGCTACTGACCCCGGTTACGAGCAGTACTTC.

V gene TRBV20-1 combines with J gene TRBJ2-3, with D perhaps given as TRBD1 or TRBD2 (5 bases each). Between the trimmed V and J ends, which lost 6 bases and 4 bases, there was a span of 20 bases. This CDR3 comprises 15 residues. Per germline, CDR1 DFQATT and CDR2 SNEGSKA (reference sequence). DNA of the CDR3: TGCAGTGCAACGAAGGGTGGGGGAGAGCCAGATACGCAGTATTTT. Amino acid sequence: CSATKGGGEPDTQYF.

The table lists this clonotype with a few counts. J is TRBJ1-5 and V is TRBV12-3 or TRBV12-4; possible D gene TRBD1, 6 bases. V was shortened by 0 bases and J by 1 base, with 13 bases between the two germline ends. The CDR3 has 17 amino acids. CDR3 bases: TGTGCCAGCAGTTTAGCCCACGTACAGGGAAGCAATCAGCCCCAGCATTTT. This encodes CASSLAHVQGSNQPQHF.

This clonotype turned up a few times. The gene calls are TRBV7-2 and TRBJ1-1; D not resolved. Trimming took 2 bases from V and 11 from J, leaving 12 bases between them. The CDR3 has 12 amino acids. CDR1 and CDR2 from the germline V gene are SGHTA and FQGNSA. This CDR3 reads CASSLRELRAFF. CDR3 nucleotide sequence: TGTGCCAGCAGCTTAAGGGAGTTGCGGGCTTTCTTT.

This clonotype appeared a few times. This chain connects TRBV7-2 to TRBJ2-7; D is perhaps TRBD1 (5 bases). The CDR3 sequence is 15 residues long. Trimming cost V 4 bases and J 4 bases, with 17 bases left between them. CDR1 is SGHTA, CDR2 FQGNSA, per germline. The CDR3 loop reads CASSSPGREKYEQYF. As DNA, the CDR3 is TGTGCCAGCAGCTCCCCGGGCAGGGAAAAGTACGAGCAGTACTTC.

The J gene is TRBJ1-1, the V gene TRBV5-1, with D uncertain. This CDR3 has 12 amino acids. In germline, CDR1 is SGHRS, CDR2 YFSETQ. Trimming cost V 6 bases and J 5 bases, with 11 bases left between them. The CDR3 DNA is TGCGCCAGCAAGGTGGTGGAGACTGAAGCTTTCTTT. Amino acids: CASKVVETEAFF.

The chain couples TRBV29-1 to TRBJ2-7; 8 nucleotides line up with TRBD2. Looked up from germline, CDR1 is SQVTM and CDR2 is ANQGSEA. There are 14 residues in the CDR3. V lost 6 bases and J lost 2; bases outside the gene matches: 9. The CDR3 nucleotides are TGCAGCGTCCGCCTGGGCGGGGGGACCTACGAGCAGTACTTC. This gives the protein CSVRLGGGTYEQYF.

V gene TRBV20-1 combines with J gene TRBJ2-5; a weak D match, TRBD2 (5 bases). Trimming pared 3 bases from V and 1 base from J, leaving 6 bases between. This CDR3 has 12 residues. Germline V lookup: CDR1 DFQATT, CDR2 SNEGSKA (reference sequence). For the CDR3, the DNA is TGCAGTGCTAGCCGGGGCCAAGAGACCCAGTACTTC. Encoded protein: CSASRGQETQYF.

The chain has TRBV5-1 and TRBJ2-3, with 11 bases lining up with TRBD2. The CDR3 contains 16 residues. The germline V gene encodes CDR1 SGHRS and CDR2 YFSETQ. J gave up 3 bases and V 0 bases, and 3 bases lay outside the gene matches. Here the CDR3 DNA reads TGCGCCAGCAGCTTGGTTAGCGGGAGGGCGACAGATACGCAGTATTTT. Amino acids: CASSLVSGRATDTQYF.

Many counts were recorded for this clonotype. The CDR3 is CAIREEGPTDTQYF. DNA for the CDR3: TGTGCCATCAGGGAGGAAGGTCCCACAGATACGCAGTATTTT. V gene TRBV10-3 combines with J gene TRBJ2-3; D perhaps matches TRBD2 (5 bases). The CDR3 has 14 amino acids. Germline V gives CDR1 ENHRY, CDR2 SYGVKD. V was pared by 6 bases and J by 2 bases, with 12 bases between.

The chain couples TRBV5-1 to TRBJ2-2, with 9 bases that match TRBD1. This CDR3 is built from 16 residues. V lost 3 bases and J lost 1; bases outside the gene matches: 4. CDR1 is SGHRS and CDR2 is YFSETQ in the germline V gene. The CDR3 DNA reads TGCGCCAGCAGCTCCACAGGGGGCGTGAACACCGGGGAGCTGTTTTTT. It encodes CASSSTGGVNTGELFF. Full variable domain (outside the CDR3, taken from reference TRBV5-1 and TRBJ2-2): KAGVTQTPRYLIKTRGQQVTLSCSPISGHRSVSWYQQTPGQGLQFLFEYFSETQRNKGNFPGRFSGRQFSNSRSEMNVSTLELGDSALYLCASSSTGGVNTGELFFGEGSRLTVL.

This clonotype occurred a few times. The chain couples TRBV6-5 to TRBJ2-2; a weak D match, TRBD2 (5 bases). The germline CDR1 and CDR2 sequences are MNHEY and SVGAGI. Trimming left V 1 base short and J 4 bases short, with 10 bases between. This CDR3 region has 15 residues. CDR3 DNA sequence: TGTGCCAGCAGTTACTTGGCTAGCCCCACCGGGGAGCTGTTTTTT. This gives the protein CASSYLASPTGELFF.

Many counts were recorded for this clonotype. J is TRBJ2-3 and V is TRBV20-1; D gene ambiguous. The CDR3 is 13 residues long. V dropped 5 bases and J dropped 2 bases, with 11 bases sitting between them. Germline V CDR1 and CDR2: DFQATT, SNEGSKA (reference sequence). CDR3 residues: CSARISFTDTQYF. The CDR3 DNA sequence: TGCAGTGCTCGCATCTCATTCACAGATACGCAGTATTTT.

This clonotype was detected only a few times. The J gene is TRBJ2-7, the V gene TRBV20-1; the D call may be TRBD1 or TRBD2 (5 bases each). V was trimmed by 6 bases and J by 3 bases, leaving 15 bases between them. Germline V gene sequence: CDR1 DFQATT, CDR2 SNEGSKA (reference sequence). This CDR3 has 13 residues. CDR3 sequence (DNA): TGCAGTGCCACAAGGGACCCACTCTACGAGCAGTACTTC. Translation: CSATRDPLYEQYF.

The gene calls are TRBV7-2 and TRBJ2-3, with D perhaps assigned TRBD1 or TRBD2 (5 bases each). Per the germline V gene, CDR1 is SGHTA and CDR2 is FQGNSA. The CDR3 consists of 15 residues. Trimming stripped 1 base from V and 4 bases from J, with 12 bases between. The CDR3 is CASSLGLGTADTQYF. DNA for the CDR3: TGTGCCAGCAGCTTAGGCCTCGGGACCGCAGATACGCAGTATTTT.

The rearrangement links TRBV4-1 to TRBJ2-7; no reliable D call. This CDR3 contains 12 residues. V was pared by 3 bases and J by 7 bases, with 10 bases between. In germline, CDR1 is MGHRA, CDR2 YSYEKL. CDR3 amino acids: CASSQIFGEQYF. Here the CDR3 DNA reads TGCGCCAGCAGCCAGATTTTTGGGGAGCAGTACTTC.

This clonotype was observed a few times. The chain couples TRBV29-1 to TRBJ2-1; 14 bases are a match to TRBD2. The CDR3 is made up of 18 amino acids. V dropped 4 bases and J dropped 5; count of bases not matched to a gene: 13. From germline, CDR1 is SQVTM and CDR2 ANQGSEA. CDR3 DNA: TGCAGCGTTGGGGGACTAGCGGGAGTCTCCTTCGCGGACAATGAGCAGTTCTTC. It codes for CSVGGLAGVSFADNEQFF.

Ten or more counts support this clonotype. The chain links TRBV20-1 to TRBJ1-3; D is perhaps TRBD1 (6 bases). Germline assignment: CDR1 DFQATT and CDR2 SNEGSKA (reference sequence). Trimming took 6 bases from V and 10 from J, leaving 16 bases between them. The CDR3 is 12 residues long. This CDR3 reads CSALWTASTIYF. The DNA for the CDR3 is TGCAGTGCCCTATGGACAGCAAGTACCATATATTTT.

The rearrangement uses TRBV28 and TRBJ2-1; D ambiguous. The CDR3 is made up of 14 amino acids. CDR1 is MDHEN and CDR2 is SYDVKM in the germline V gene. V was cut by 6 bases and J by 10 bases, with 19 bases left in between. CDR3 in amino acids: CASRERPSRREQFF. Here the CDR3 DNA reads TGTGCCAGCAGGGAACGACCTAGTCGCAGAGAGCAGTTCTTC.

This clonotype was seen only a few times. The chain joins TRBV7-2 to TRBJ2-3, with 8 bases matching TRBD1. Germline CDR1 SGHTA, CDR2 FQGNSA. This CDR3 contains 17 residues. The junction had 8 bases not matched to a gene; V was cut back by 1 base and J by 2 bases. In nucleotides, the CDR3 is TGTGCCAGCAGCTTAGGACCGGACAGGGCAAACACAGATACGCAGTATTTT. The encoded protein is CASSLGPDRANTDTQYF. Supplemented by reference TRBV7-2 and TRBJ2-3, the full variable domain reads GAGVSQSPSNKVTEKGKDVELRCDPISGHTALYWYRQSLGQGLEFLIYFQGNSAPDKSGLPSDRFSAERTGGSVSTLTIQRTQQEDSAVYLCASSLGPDRANTDTQYFGPGTRLTVL.

This clonotype was seen a handful of times. The chain combines TRBV7-6 with TRBJ2-1, with D unresolved. Per the germline V gene, CDR1 is SGHVS and CDR2 is FNYEAQ. This CDR3 has 12 amino acids. With 4 bases removed from V and 10 bases from J, the gap between germline ends came to 11 bases. The CDR3, as DNA: TGTGCCAGCAGCTCCCTCGTTGGCGAGCAGTTCTTC. Translating it yields CASSSLVGEQFF.

This clonotype was recorded a few times. The rearrangement joins TRBV25-1 to TRBJ1-5, with 7 bases aligning to TRBD1. CDR1 and CDR2 from the germline V gene are MGHDK and SYGVNS. This CDR3 has 13 residues. The V segment lost 6 bases and the J segment 6 bases; nucleotides outside the gene matches: 5. The CDR3 sequence: CASRQGPGQPQHF. The DNA for the CDR3 is TGTGCCAGCAGACAGGGGCCTGGTCAGCCCCAGCATTTT.